Reported below is one T cell receptor beta chain. The antigen is undetermined. V was trimmed by 3 bases and J by 11 bases, leaving 19 bases between them. The CDR3 contains 14 residues. Germline-derived CDR1 and CDR2 are MDHEN and SYDVKM. The data originate from a study of shared clonotypes between healthy human individuals. Study details: Used for every donor were three CD4 naive, three CD4 memory, two CD8 naive and one CD8 memory plate. Study-level results: Naive subsets usually exceeded memory subsets in estimated richness. The donor pool, a small one, limited the genetic and exposure-history diversity represented.

TCRdb's table, derived via immunoSEQ multiplex PCR, lists solely in-frame clones and lacks some. The repertoire holds 1 million to 1.2 million clones, with about 72% as singletons. The CD4+ fraction was divided into a CD45RA+ naive subset and a CD45RA-negative memory subset. The chain recombines TRBV28 with TRBJ1-1; weak D call: TRBD1 (5 bases). The source material was memory CD4+ T cells from PBMCs. Subset denoted: CD45RA-negative fraction. The source is a man between 18 and 29 years old in good health. Some clones in this sample may be carry-over from other donors' samples. The CDR3 DNA is TGTGCCAGCAGTTTCAGGGTGGAACGGTATAAGGCTTTCTTT. Residues: CASSFRVERYKAFF.